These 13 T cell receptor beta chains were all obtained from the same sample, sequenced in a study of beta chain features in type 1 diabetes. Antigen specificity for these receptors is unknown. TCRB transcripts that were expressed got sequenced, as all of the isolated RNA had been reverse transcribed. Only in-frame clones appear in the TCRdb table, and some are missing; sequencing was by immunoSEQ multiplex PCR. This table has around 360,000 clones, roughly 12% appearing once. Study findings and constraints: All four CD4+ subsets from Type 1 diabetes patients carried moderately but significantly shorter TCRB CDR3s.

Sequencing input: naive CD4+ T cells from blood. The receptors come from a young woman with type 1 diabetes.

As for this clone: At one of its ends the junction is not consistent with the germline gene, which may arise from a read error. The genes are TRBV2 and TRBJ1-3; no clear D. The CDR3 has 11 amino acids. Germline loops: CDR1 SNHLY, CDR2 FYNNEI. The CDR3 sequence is CASSQADTIYF. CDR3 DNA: TGTGCCAGCAGTCAAGCCGACACCATATATTTT.

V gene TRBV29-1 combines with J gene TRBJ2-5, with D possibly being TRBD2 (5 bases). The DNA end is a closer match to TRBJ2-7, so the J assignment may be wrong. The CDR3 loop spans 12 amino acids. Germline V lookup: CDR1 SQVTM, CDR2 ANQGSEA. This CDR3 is CSVATGDYEQYF. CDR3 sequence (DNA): TGCAGCGTTGCAACCGGGGACTACGAGCAGTACTTC.

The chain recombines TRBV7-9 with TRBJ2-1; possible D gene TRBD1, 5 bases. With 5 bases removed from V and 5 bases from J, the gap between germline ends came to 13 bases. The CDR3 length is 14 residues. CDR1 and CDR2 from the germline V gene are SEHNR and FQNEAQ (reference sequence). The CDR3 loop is CASSLDTPNNEQFF. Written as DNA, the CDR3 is TGTGCCAGCAGCCTGGACACCCCGAACAATGAGCAGTTCTTC.

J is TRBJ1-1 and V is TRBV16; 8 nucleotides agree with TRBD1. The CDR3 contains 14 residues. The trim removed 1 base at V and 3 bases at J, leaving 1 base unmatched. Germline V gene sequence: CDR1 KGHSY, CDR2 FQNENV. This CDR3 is CASSQLDRDTEAFF. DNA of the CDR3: TGTGCCAGCAGCCAATTGGACAGGGACACTGAAGCTTTCTTT.

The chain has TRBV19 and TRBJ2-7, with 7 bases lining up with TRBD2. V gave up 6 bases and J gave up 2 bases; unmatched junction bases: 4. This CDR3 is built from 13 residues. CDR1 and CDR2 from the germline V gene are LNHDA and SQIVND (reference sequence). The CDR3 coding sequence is TGTGCCAGTAGCCCGGGAGGTCCCTACGAGCAGTACTTC. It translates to CASSPGGPYEQYF.

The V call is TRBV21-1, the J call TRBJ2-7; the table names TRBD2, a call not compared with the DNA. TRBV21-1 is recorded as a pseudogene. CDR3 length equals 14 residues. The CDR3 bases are TGTGCCAATGACCGGGATCTCGAATCCTACGAGCAGTACTTC. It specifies CANDRDLESYEQYF.

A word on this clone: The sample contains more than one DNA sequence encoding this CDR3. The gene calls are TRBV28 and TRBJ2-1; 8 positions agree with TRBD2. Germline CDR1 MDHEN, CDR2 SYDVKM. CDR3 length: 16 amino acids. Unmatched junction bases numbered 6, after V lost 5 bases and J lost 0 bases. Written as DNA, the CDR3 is TGTGCCAGCAGTCCCCCAAGCGGGAGCTCCTACAATGAGCAGTTCTTC. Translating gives CASSPPSGSSYNEQFF.

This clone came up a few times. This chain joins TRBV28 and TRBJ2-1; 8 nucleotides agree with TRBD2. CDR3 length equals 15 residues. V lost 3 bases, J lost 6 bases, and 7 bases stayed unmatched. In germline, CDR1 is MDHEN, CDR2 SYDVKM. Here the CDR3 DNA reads TGTGCCAGCAGTTTTCTAGGCGGGAGGTCCAATGAGCAGTTCTTC. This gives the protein CASSFLGGRSNEQFF.

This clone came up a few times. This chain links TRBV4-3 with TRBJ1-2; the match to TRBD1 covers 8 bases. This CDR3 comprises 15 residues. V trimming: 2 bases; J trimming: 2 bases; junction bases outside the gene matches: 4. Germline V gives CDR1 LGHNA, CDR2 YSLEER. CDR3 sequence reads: CASSQRTGNNYGYTF. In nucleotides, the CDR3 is TGCGCCAGCAGCCAACGGACAGGGAACAACTATGGCTACACCTTC.

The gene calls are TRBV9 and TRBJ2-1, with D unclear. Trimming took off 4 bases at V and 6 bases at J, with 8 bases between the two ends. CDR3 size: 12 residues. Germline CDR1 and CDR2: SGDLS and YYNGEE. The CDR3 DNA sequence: TGTGCCAGCAGCCCTGACTTCAATGAGCAGTTCTTC. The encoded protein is CASSPDFNEQFF. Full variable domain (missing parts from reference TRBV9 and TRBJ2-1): DSGVTQTPKHLITATGQRVTLRCSPRSGDLSVYWYQQSLDQGLQFLIQYYNGEERAKGNILERFSAQQFPDLHSELNLSSLELGDSALYFCASSPDFNEQFFGPGTRLTVL.

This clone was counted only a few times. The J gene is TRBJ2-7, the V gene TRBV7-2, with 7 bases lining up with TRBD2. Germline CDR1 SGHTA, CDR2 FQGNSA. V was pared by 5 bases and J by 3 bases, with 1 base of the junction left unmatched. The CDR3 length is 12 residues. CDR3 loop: CASSPSGYEQYF. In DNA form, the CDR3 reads TGTGCCAGCAGCCCTAGCGGCTACGAGCAGTACTTC.

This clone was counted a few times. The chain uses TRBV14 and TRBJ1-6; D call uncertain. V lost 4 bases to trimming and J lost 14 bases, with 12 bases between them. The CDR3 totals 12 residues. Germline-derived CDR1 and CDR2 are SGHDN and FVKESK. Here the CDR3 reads CASSPSSITLHF. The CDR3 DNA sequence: TGTGCCAGCAGCCCCTCATCTATCACCCTCCACTTT.

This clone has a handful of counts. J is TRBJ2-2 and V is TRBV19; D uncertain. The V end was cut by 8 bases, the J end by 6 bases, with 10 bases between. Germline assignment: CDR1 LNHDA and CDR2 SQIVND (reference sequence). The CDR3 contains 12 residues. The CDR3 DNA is TGTGCCAGTCTTAGGAGACCCGGGGAGCTGTTTTTT. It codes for CASLRRPGELFF.